These 16 T cell receptor beta chains came from one sample sequenced in a study of blood T cell repertoires in COVID-19. Profiling relied on immunoSEQ multiplex PCR, and the TCRdb table lists in-frame clones only, not all of them. The data hold 200,000 to 300,000 clones, with about nine tenths observed a single time. Sequencing used peripheral blood. All receptors derive from a man in his sixties who had recovered from COVID-19.

This sequence joins TRBV24-1 and TRBJ2-7, with D maybe TRBD1 (6 bases). The CDR3 consists of 13 residues. V lost 4 bases and J 6 bases, leaving 12 bases between the germline ends. Per germline, CDR1 KGHDR and CDR2 SFDVKD. This CDR3 reads CATSDPGTTEQYV. DNA for the CDR3: TGTGCCACCAGTGACCCTGGGACAACCGAGCAGTACGTC.

The gene calls are TRBV28 and TRBJ2-5, with D perhaps TRBD1 (6 bases). Trimming pared 5 bases from V and 5 bases from J, leaving 15 bases between. CDR1 is MDHEN, CDR2 SYDVKM, per germline. This CDR3 region has 14 residues. The CDR3 sequence is CASSLRRGLETQYF. Written as DNA, the CDR3 is TGTGCCAGCAGTCTTCGCAGGGGTTTGGAGACCCAGTACTTC.

This chain links TRBV9 with TRBJ2-1; the D gene is possibly TRBD2 (7 bases). Trimming took 3 bases from V and 7 from J, leaving 17 bases between them. The CDR3 spans 15 residues. The germline gives CDR1 SGDLS, CDR2 YYNGEE. CDR3 loop: CASSATGGRMNEQFF. As DNA, the CDR3 is TGTGCCAGCAGCGCTACGGGGGGCCGTATGAATGAGCAGTTCTTC. The complete variable domain, with remaining parts taken from reference TRBV9 and TRBJ2-1, reads DSGVTQTPKHLITATGQRVTLRCSPRSGDLSVYWYQQSLDQGLQFLIQYYNGEERAKGNILERFSAQQFPDLHSELNLSSLELGDSALYFCASSATGGRMNEQFFGPGTRLTVL.

The chain recombines TRBV7-8 with TRBJ1-2; a possible D gene is TRBD1 (6 bases). The germline CDR1 and CDR2 sequences are SGHVS and FQNEAQ. The CDR3 spans 15 residues. Trimming took 2 bases from V and 6 from J, leaving 16 bases between them. DNA for the CDR3: TGTGCCAGCAGCTTACTTTCTGCAGGGGTGCATGGCTACACCTTC. This gives the protein CASSLLSAGVHGYTF.

This chain joins TRBV5-1 and TRBJ1-4, with D perhaps TRBD1 (6 bases). The V gene lost 4 bases and the J gene lost 0 bases, with 13 bases spanning the gap. The germline V gene encodes CDR1 SGHRS and CDR2 YFSETQ. The CDR3 extends over 16 amino acids. The CDR3 nucleotides are TGCGCCAGCAGCAAAGCCACAGGGTCAACTAATGAAAAACTGTTTTTT. Translating it yields CASSKATGSTNEKLFF.

The rearrangement links TRBV28 to TRBJ1-2; 8 nucleotides agree with TRBD1. Losses at the gene ends were 8 bases for V and 1 base for J; bases not matched to a gene: 9. The CDR3 covers 15 residues. Germline lookup yields CDR1 MDHEN and CDR2 SYDVKM. This CDR3 reads CASGTGGFVNYGYTF. As DNA, the CDR3 is TGTGCCAGCGGCACAGGGGGATTTGTTAACTATGGCTACACCTTC.

The V and J genes are TRBV10-3 and TRBJ2-7, with 8 nucleotides matching TRBD2. The V and J ends lost 10 bases and 3 bases, in that order; junction bases with no gene match: 14. From germline, CDR1 is ENHRY and CDR2 SYGVKD. The CDR3 has 15 residues. In DNA, the CDR3 is TGTGCCACGGGGGGGAACCGGGACACCTACTACGAGCAGTACTTC. Translated: CATGGNRDTYYEQYF.

This chain links TRBV1 with TRBJ2-3; the D call of TRBD2 is as the table states it, not checked on the DNA. TRBV1 has pseudogene status. The length of the CDR3 is 17 residues. The CDR3, as DNA: TGCACCAGCAGCCCTCAAGGACTAGCGGGGAACACAGATACGCAGTATTTT. Protein product: CTSSPQGLAGNTDTQYF.

The rearrangement links TRBV7-9 to TRBJ2-1; D possibly corresponds to TRBD2 (6 bases). The CDR3 covers 16 residues. Trimming took 5 bases from V and 10 from J, leaving 24 bases between them. CDR1 SEHNR and CDR2 FQNEAQ come from the germline V gene (reference sequence). CDR3 DNA sequence: TGTGCCAGCAGCCAGGACCCGGGACTCCTCTCGGCGGAGCAGTTCTTC. It encodes CASSQDPGLLSAEQFF.

V gene TRBV7-2 combines with J gene TRBJ1-2; D not resolved. Trimming left V 5 bases short and J 1 base short, with 26 bases between. The CDR3 has 19 residues. CDR1 SGHTA and CDR2 FQGNSA come from the germline V gene. CDR3 sequence: CASSHAGVKTEPRNYGYTF. DNA for the CDR3: TGTGCCAGCAGCCACGCGGGAGTGAAGACCGAGCCCCGTAACTATGGCTACACCTTC.

The chain recombines TRBV19 with TRBJ2-3, with 15 positions matching TRBD2. This CDR3 is built from 18 residues. Germline assignment: CDR1 LNHDA and CDR2 SQIVND (reference sequence). J was trimmed by 0 bases and V by 4 bases; bases with no gene match: 5. The CDR3 DNA reads as TGTGCCAGTAGTACGGGACTAGCGGGGGGCAAGAGCACAGATACGCAGTATTTT. Its protein is CASSTGLAGGKSTDTQYF. Drawing the rest from reference TRBV19 and TRBJ2-3, the complete variable domain is DGGITQSPKYLFRKEGQNVTLSCEQNLNHDAMYWYRQDPGQGLRLIYYSQIVNDFQKGDIAEGYSVSREKKESFPLTVTSAQKNPTAFYLCASSTGLAGGKSTDTQYFGPGTRLTVL.

In this sample, this clone turned up once. The chain uses TRBV3-1 (or the pseudogene TRBV3-2) and TRBJ2-5, with D unclear. Germline V gene data show CDR1 as LGHDT and CDR2 as YNNKEL (reference sequence). CDR3 length: 12 amino acids. Between the trimmed V and J ends, which lost 1 base and 8 bases, there was a span of 8 bases. The CDR3 DNA reads as TGTGCCAGCAGCCAAGCCCGCGGAACCCAGTACTTC. Its protein product is CASSQARGTQYF.

The chain has TRBV24-1 and TRBJ2-1; D uncertain. Germline CDR1 KGHDR, CDR2 SFDVKD. V dropped 2 bases and J dropped 10 bases, with 8 bases sitting between them. The CDR3 has 12 amino acids. In DNA, the CDR3 is TGTGCCACCAGTGATTCCCTACTAGAGCAGTTCTTC. It is translated as CATSDSLLEQFF.

J is TRBJ2-1 and V is TRBV5-4; the D gene is possibly TRBD2 (6 bases). The CDR3 covers 15 residues. V shed 0 bases and J shed 2 bases, with 9 bases lying between them. Per germline, CDR1 SGHNT and CDR2 YYREEE (reference sequence). CDR3 sequence reads: CASSLAGGTYNEQFF. For the CDR3, the DNA is TGTGCCAGCAGCTTGGCCGGGGGAACCTACAATGAGCAGTTCTTC.

The chain links TRBV7-2 to TRBJ2-3; 8 positions agree with TRBD2. Germline assignment: CDR1 SGHTA and CDR2 FQGNSA. CDR3 size: 14 residues. Germline trimming cut 2 bases from V and 10 bases from J; bases unmatched to any gene: 8. CDR3 amino acids: CASSLSGTSFAQYF. Written as DNA, the CDR3 is TGTGCCAGCAGCTTATCGGGGACTAGTTTTGCGCAGTATTTT.

The rearrangement uses TRBV5-4 and TRBJ1-2, with a tentative D call TRBD1 (6 bases). Germline lookup yields CDR1 SGHNT and CDR2 YYREEE (reference sequence). V lost 3 bases to trimming and J lost 0 bases, with 12 bases between them. This CDR3 has 15 residues. The CDR3 nucleotides read TGTGCCAGCAGCTCAGGGACACGAGCTAACTATGGCTACACCTTC. Translation: CASSSGTRANYGYTF.